This TCR beta chain was documented in a study of immune evolution from preneoplasia to lung adenocarcinoma. Study-wide points: Later-stage lesions seemingly showed higher T cell density and diversity than normal lung.

The assay was immunoSEQ multiplex PCR, and TCRdb's table has in-frame clones only and misses some. The table shows 13,000 to 15,000 clones, with over 65% occurring only once. Notes on this clone: The antigen is not known.

The CDR3 spans 14 residues. Germline-derived CDR1 and CDR2 are SGDLS and YYNGEE. Trimming stripped 0 bases from V and 4 bases from J, with 7 bases between. The sequence came from a person aged 60-79 years with lung adenocarcinoma. Sequencing input: FFPE minimally invasive lung adenocarcinoma tissue. The chain links TRBV9 to TRBJ1-4; D gene ambiguous. CDR3 nucleotide sequence: TGTGCCAGCAGCGTAGGGTCCTATAATGAAAAACTGTTTTTT. Protein: CASSVGSYNEKLFF. Combining the CDR3 with reference TRBV9 and TRBJ1-4 gives the whole variable domain DSGVTQTPKHLITATGQRVTLRCSPRSGDLSVYWYQQSLDQGLQFLIQYYNGEERAKGNILERFSAQQFPDLHSELNLSSLELGDSALYFCASSVGSYNEKLFFGSGTQLSVL.